Presented here are 13 T cell receptor beta chains from one specimen sequenced in a study of beta chain features in type 1 diabetes. General study findings and limits: Within each of all four CD4+ subsets, Type 1 diabetes patients had TCRB CDR3s that were moderately but significantly shorter.

These receptors are not linked to any known antigen. Expressed TCRB transcripts were sequenced, since all the RNA that had been isolated was reverse transcribed. The data were produced by immunoSEQ multiplex PCR, yet TCRdb's version contains in-frame clones alone and is incomplete. The sample has roughly 340,000 clones; approximately 12% are singletons. Sequencing used naive CD4+ T cells from blood. The receptors were gathered from a woman aged 18-35 years with type 1 diabetes.

This clone occurred a few times. The chain has TRBV30 and TRBJ1-1; tentatively, D is TRBD1 (6 bases). In germline, CDR1 is GTSNPN, CDR2 SVGIG (reference sequence). Deletions cut 1 base from V and 6 bases from J, with 15 bases between. The CDR3 is made up of 14 amino acids. CDR3 residues: CAWSAGARGAEAFF. The CDR3 bases are TGTGCCTGGAGTGCAGGGGCCCGAGGGGCTGAAGCTTTCTTT.

This sequence joins TRBV5-6 and TRBJ1-1, with D possibly being TRBD1 (6 bases). This CDR3 has 14 amino acids. Trimming took 4 bases from V and 1 from J, leaving 11 bases between them. Germline V gene data show CDR1 as SGHDT and CDR2 as YYEEEE. Here the CDR3 DNA reads TGTGCCAGCAGCCCGAGAGGGGGGAACACTGAAGCTTTCTTT. The encoded protein is CASSPRGGNTEAFF.

The rearrangement links TRBV18 to TRBJ2-3; 10 bases are shared with TRBD1. The CDR3 has 13 amino acids. Germline V gene sequence: CDR1 KGHSH, CDR2 LQKENI. Trimming took 8 bases from V and 9 from J; bases not matched to a gene: 8. In nucleotides, the CDR3 is TGTGCCAGCAGAGCCGGGACAGGGGTCACGCAGTATTTT. Amino acid sequence: CASRAGTGVTQYF.

The rearrangement links TRBV10-3 to TRBJ2-1, with D possibly TRBD2 on 5 matching bases. Germline V gene lookup returns CDR1 ENHRY and CDR2 SYGVKD. This CDR3 region has 16 residues. V gave up 3 bases and J gave up 7 bases, with 19 bases separating them. For the CDR3, the DNA is TGTGCCATCAGTGATGCAGTGAGACTACCCTCAAATGAGCAGTTCTTC. Its translation: CAISDAVRLPSNEQFF.

This clone was observed a handful of times. The chain joins TRBV5-4 to TRBJ1-2; 9 bases match TRBD1. The CDR3 spans 12 residues. Germline values: CDR1 SGHNT, CDR2 YYREEE (reference sequence). Trimming cost V 4 bases and J 8 bases; bases outside gene matches: 3. The CDR3 sequence: CASSPDRGGYTF. CDR3 DNA: TGTGCCAGCAGCCCGGACAGGGGAGGCTACACCTTC.

The genes are TRBV4-1 and TRBJ1-5; 7 nucleotides match TRBD1. V trimming: 2 bases; J trimming: 0 bases; junction bases outside the gene matches: 4. Germline values: CDR1 MGHRA, CDR2 YSYEKL. The CDR3 consists of 16 residues. CDR3 residues: CASSQPRQGSNQPQHF. CDR3 sequence (DNA): TGCGCCAGCAGCCAACCCCGACAGGGTAGCAATCAGCCCCAGCATTTT.

Only a few counts were recorded for this clone. The chain links TRBV29-1 to TRBJ2-5; TRBD1 agrees at 7 bases. The J segment lost 4 bases and the V segment lost 7 bases, leaving 12 bases of the junction unmatched. Germline CDR1 reads SQVTM; CDR2 reads ANQGSEA. The CDR3 covers 14 residues. DNA of the CDR3: TGCAGCGCAACGGGACAGACAATTGGAGAGACCCAGTACTTC. Protein product: CSATGQTIGETQYF.

The V call is TRBV5-6, the J call TRBJ2-7; weak D call: TRBD2 (5 bases). Germline CDR1 and CDR2: SGHDT and YYEEEE. The CDR3 contains 13 residues. V was cut by 4 bases and J by 1 base, with 9 bases left in between. The CDR3 coding sequence is TGTGCCAGCAGCCATTCGGGGTCCTACGAGCAGTACTTC. Residues: CASSHSGSYEQYF.

In this sample, this clone turned up a few times. The rearrangement links TRBV18 to TRBJ1-2; D possibly corresponds to TRBD1 (5 bases). Germline CDR1 is KGHSH and CDR2 is LQKENI. This CDR3 region has 16 residues. With 0 bases removed from V and 2 bases from J, the gap between germline ends came to 13 bases. CDR3 loop: CASSPPEFGGNYGYTF. In DNA, the CDR3 is TGTGCCAGCTCACCACCGGAGTTCGGGGGGAACTATGGCTACACCTTC.

This clone was detected a few times. V is TRBV5-4 and J is TRBJ1-5; D gene uncertain. Germline V CDR1 and CDR2: SGHNT, YYREEE (reference sequence). V lost 3 bases and J lost 5, with 6 bases in between. The CDR3 has 12 amino acids. CDR3 nucleotide sequence: TGTGCCAGCAGCTGGGAGGATCAGCCCCAGCATTTT. Its protein product is CASSWEDQPQHF.

The chain recombines TRBV9 with TRBJ2-1; D unresolved. The V gene's germline CDR1 is SGDLS and CDR2 YYNGEE. The CDR3 extends over 14 amino acids. Trimming pared 3 bases from V and 1 base from J, leaving 8 bases between. The CDR3 bases are TGTGCCAGCAGCGGCGGTTTATCCTACAATGAGCAGTTCTTC. It is translated as CASSGGLSYNEQFF.

This clone was seen a few times. The chain joins TRBV9 to TRBJ2-1, with 7 bases aligning to TRBD2. V gave up 1 base and J gave up 4 bases; unmatched junction bases: 5. The CDR3 length is 15 residues. Looked up from germline, CDR1 is SGDLS and CDR2 is YYNGEE. CDR3 nucleotide sequence: TGTGCCAGCAGCGTAACAACGGGGGGATACAATGAGCAGTTCTTC. It codes for CASSVTTGGYNEQFF.

In DNA, the CDR3 is TGTGCCAGCAGTGACCACACCCCCCAAGAGACCCAGTACTTC. As protein: CASSDHTPQETQYF. The genes are TRBV2 and TRBJ2-5, with no clear D. The CDR3 sequence is 14 residues long. Germline CDR1 SNHLY, CDR2 FYNNEI. Trimming removed 3 bases from V and 1 base from J, with 9 bases in between.